This T cell receptor beta chain was sequenced in a study of cytomegalovirus exposure and HLA in healthy donors. V was cut by 10 bases and J by 4 bases, with 16 bases left in between. The CDR3 sequence is 13 residues long. Germline CDR1 reads ENHRY; CDR2 reads SYGVKD. This PCR relied on a set of 60 Vbeta primers and 13 Jbeta primers. The repertoire was sequenced with immunoSEQ multiplex PCR; TCRdb's copy has only in-frame clones and lacks some. The table lists tens of thousands of clones, 60% to 85% of them singletons, with 5.5% to 7% in the top ten. This receptor was obtained from a male donor in good health and CMV-seropositive. The chain recombines TRBV10-3 with TRBJ1-1, with no clear D. The source material was PBMCs. CDR3 residues: CATAPPEGTEAFF. For the CDR3, the DNA is TGTGCCACCGCCCCTCCCGAGGGCACTGAAGCTTTCTTT.